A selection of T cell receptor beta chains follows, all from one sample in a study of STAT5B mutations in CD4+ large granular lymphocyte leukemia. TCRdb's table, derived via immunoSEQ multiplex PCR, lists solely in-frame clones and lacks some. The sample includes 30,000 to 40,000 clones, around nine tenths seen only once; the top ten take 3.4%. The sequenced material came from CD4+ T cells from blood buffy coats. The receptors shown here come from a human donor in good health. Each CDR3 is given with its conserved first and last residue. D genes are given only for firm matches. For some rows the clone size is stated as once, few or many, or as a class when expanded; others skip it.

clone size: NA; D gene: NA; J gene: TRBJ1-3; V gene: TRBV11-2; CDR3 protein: CASSLVGFSGNTIYF; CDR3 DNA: TGTGCCAGCAGCTTAGTGGGATTCTCTGGAAACACCATATATTTT
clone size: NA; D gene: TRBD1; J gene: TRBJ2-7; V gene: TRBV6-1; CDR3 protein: CASRSGQRSYEQYF; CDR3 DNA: TGTGCCAGCAGATCGGGACAGCGCTCCTACGAGCAGTACTTC
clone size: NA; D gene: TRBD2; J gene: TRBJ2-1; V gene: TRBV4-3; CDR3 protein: CASSQDSVAGREQFF; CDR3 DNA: TGCGCCAGCAGCCAAGATTCGGTAGCGGGACGTGAGCAGTTCTTC
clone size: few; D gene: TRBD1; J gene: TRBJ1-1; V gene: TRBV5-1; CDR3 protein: CASSIGTVDTEAFF; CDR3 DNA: TGCGCCAGCAGCATAGGGACAGTTGACACTGAAGCTTTCTTT
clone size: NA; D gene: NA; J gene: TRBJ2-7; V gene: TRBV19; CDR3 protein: CASSILAEGNYEQYF; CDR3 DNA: TGTGCCAGTAGTATTCTCGCGGAAGGAAACTACGAGCAGTACTTC
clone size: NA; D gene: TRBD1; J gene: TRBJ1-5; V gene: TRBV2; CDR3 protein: CASRGGQYNQPQHF; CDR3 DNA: TGTGCCAGCAGGGGGGGACAGTACAATCAGCCCCAGCATTTT
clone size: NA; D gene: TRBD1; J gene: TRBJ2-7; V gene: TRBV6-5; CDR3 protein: CASTRGQGGNYEQYF; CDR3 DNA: TGTGCCAGCACTAGGGGACAGGGGGGAAACTACGAGCAGTACTTC
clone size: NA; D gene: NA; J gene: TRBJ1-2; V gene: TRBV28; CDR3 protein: CASRTSYGYTF; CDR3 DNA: TGTGCCAGCAGAACAAGCTATGGCTACACCTTC
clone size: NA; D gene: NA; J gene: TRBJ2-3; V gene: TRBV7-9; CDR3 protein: CASSLAALADTQYF; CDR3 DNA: TGTGCCAGCAGCTTAGCCGCTCTTGCGGATACGCAGTATTTT
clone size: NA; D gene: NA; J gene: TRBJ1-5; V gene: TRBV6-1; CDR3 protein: CASSEGSNQPQHF; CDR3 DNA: TGTGCCAGCAGTGAAGGTAGCAATCAGCCCCAGCATTTT
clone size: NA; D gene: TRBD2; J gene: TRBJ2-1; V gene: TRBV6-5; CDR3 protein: CASSRRLAGGYEQFF; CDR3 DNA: TGTGCCAGCAGTCGAAGACTAGCGGGAGGGTATGAGCAGTTCTTC
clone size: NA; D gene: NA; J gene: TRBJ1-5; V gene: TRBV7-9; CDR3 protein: CASAVGGGLPQHF; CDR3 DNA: TGTGCCAGCGCGGTGGGGGGGGGTTTACCCCAGCATTTT
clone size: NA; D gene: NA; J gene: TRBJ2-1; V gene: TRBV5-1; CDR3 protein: CASSLDWGRFNEQFF; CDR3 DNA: TGCGCCAGCAGCTTGGACTGGGGACGGTTCAATGAGCAGTTCTTC
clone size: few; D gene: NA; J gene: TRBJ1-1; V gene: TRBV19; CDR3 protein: CATGNTEAFF; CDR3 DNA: TGTGCCACGGGGAACACTGAAGCTTTCTTT
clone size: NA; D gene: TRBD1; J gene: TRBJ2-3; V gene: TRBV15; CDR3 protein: CATSSRDRGGNTQYF; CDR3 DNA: TGTGCCACCAGCAGCCGGGACAGGGGGGGGAATACGCAGTATTTT
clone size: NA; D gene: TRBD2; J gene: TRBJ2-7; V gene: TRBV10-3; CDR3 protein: CATGLAGGLGEQYF; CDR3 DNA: TGTGCCACGGGACTAGCGGGAGGGTTAGGGGAGCAGTACTTC
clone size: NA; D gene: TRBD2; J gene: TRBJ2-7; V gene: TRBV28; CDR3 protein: CASSPVGYAGEGEQYF; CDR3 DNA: TGTGCCAGCAGTCCCGTGGGGTATGCGGGAGAAGGGGAGCAGTACTTC